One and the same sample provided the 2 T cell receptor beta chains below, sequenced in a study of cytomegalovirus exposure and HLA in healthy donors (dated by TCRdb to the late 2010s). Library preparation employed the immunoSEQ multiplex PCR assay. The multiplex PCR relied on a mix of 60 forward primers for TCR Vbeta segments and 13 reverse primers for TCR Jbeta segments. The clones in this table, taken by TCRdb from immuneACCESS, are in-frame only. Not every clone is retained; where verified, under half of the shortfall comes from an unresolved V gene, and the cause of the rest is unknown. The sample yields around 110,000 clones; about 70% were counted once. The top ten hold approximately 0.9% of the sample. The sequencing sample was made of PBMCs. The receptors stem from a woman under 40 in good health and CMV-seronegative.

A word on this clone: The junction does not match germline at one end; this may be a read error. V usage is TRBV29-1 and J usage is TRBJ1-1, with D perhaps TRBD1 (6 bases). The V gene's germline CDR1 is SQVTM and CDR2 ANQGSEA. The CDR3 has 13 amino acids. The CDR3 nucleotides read TGCAGCGTCGAAGGACAGACGAACACTGAAGCTTTCTTT. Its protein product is CSVEGQTNTEAFF.

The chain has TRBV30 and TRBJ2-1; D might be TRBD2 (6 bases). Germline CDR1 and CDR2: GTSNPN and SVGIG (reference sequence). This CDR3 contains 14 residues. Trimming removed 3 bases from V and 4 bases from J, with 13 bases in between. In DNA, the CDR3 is TGTGCCTGGAGGCGTGCGGGGTTATACAATGAGCAGTTCTTC. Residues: CAWRRAGLYNEQFF.